The clone carrying this TCR beta chain was detected many times. What it recognizes is unknown. The sample originates from a study of T-cell reconstitution after alpha-beta-depleted transplantation in children. Unique molecular identifiers were incorporated during preparation of the TCRbeta library. TCRdb used MiXCR to reprocess the PCR reads, holding one entry per CDR3 protein. The sample records 550,000 to 600,000 distinct CDR3 sequences, about 23% being singletons. General study findings and limits: By about two months after transplant, alpha-beta T cells reportedly arose from several hundred graft clones that had expanded. Recipient T cells and thymic progenitors that survived gave rise to the high TCRbeta diversity observed at day 60 in some patients. T-cell numbers and diversity one year post-transplant derived largely from freshly generated T cells.

V was cut by 0 bases and J by 0 bases, with 10 bases left in between. This CDR3 region has 15 residues. Germline-derived CDR1 and CDR2 are SGDLS and YYNGEE. The clonotype originates from a boy in the first two years of life who had a stem cell transplant for acute myeloid leukemia, so the T cells may come from the graft donor. The chain links TRBV9 to TRBJ2-7, with no clear D. Sample: PBMCs, mostly from graft donor cells, taken 360 days after TCRalphabeta/CD19-depleted stem cell transplant. The CDR3 DNA is TGTGCCAGCAGCGTAGGGGGTCCGAGCTCCTACGAGCAGTACTTC. Its translation: CASSVGGPSSYEQYF.